The 24 T cell receptor beta chains reported below all come from one sample, sequenced in a study of blood T cell repertoires in COVID-19. Assay used: immunoSEQ multiplex PCR; TCRdb lists only in-frame clones, some missing. Of roughly 400,000 clones in the sample, 88% were seen once. The specimen was PBMCs or T cells enriched from blood (not recorded which). Every receptor here comes from a woman between 18 and 30 years old who had been exposed to COVID-19.

This chain links TRBV28 with TRBJ1-2; perhaps TRBD1 as D (5 bases). This CDR3 region has 19 residues. V was trimmed by 7 bases and J by 1 base, leaving 28 bases between them. Germline V CDR1 and CDR2: MDHEN, SYDVKM. This chain's CDR3 is CASIPATSGRAYFNYGYTF. Here the CDR3 DNA reads TGTGCCAGCATTCCGGCAACATCAGGGAGGGCCTACTTTAACTATGGCTACACCTTC.

The chain joins TRBV27 to TRBJ1-1; 8 nucleotides line up with TRBD1. Germline CDR1 reads MNHEY; CDR2 reads SMNVEV (reference sequence). V was clipped by 3 bases and J by 3 bases; unmatched bases: 3. The CDR3 is made up of 14 amino acids. CDR3 amino acids: CASSFGDRHTEAFF. In DNA form, the CDR3 reads TGTGCCAGCAGTTTTGGGGACAGGCACACTGAAGCTTTCTTT.

This chain joins TRBV5-1 and TRBJ2-7, with D possibly matching TRBD1 (6 bases). This CDR3 spans 14 amino acids. From germline, CDR1 is SGHRS and CDR2 YFSETQ. Trimming removed 4 bases from V and 3 bases from J, with 14 bases in between. The CDR3 loop is CASSPGTNFYEQYF. The DNA for the CDR3 is TGCGCCAGCAGCCCTGGGACAAATTTCTACGAGCAGTACTTC.

The count of this clone is one. This chain links TRBV7-2 with TRBJ2-5, with TRBD2 matching over 10 bases. The CDR3 has 14 residues. Germline loops: CDR1 SGHTA, CDR2 FQGNSA. The V and J ends lost 5 bases and 1 base, in that order; junction bases with no gene match: 1. The chain's CDR3 is CASSRTSGQETQYF. The CDR3 nucleotides are TGTGCCAGCAGCCGGACTAGCGGCCAAGAGACCCAGTACTTC.

The chain carries TRBV28 and TRBJ2-1; TRBD1 is a possible D gene (8 bases). CDR3 size: 15 residues. Germline CDR1 is MDHEN and CDR2 is SYDVKM. With 5 bases removed from V and 4 bases from J, the gap between germline ends came to 15 bases. This chain's CDR3 is CASSSGTGLYNEQFF. Here the CDR3 DNA reads TGTGCCAGCAGTAGCGGGACAGGACTATACAATGAGCAGTTCTTC. The full variable domain, its missing parts supplied by reference TRBV28 and TRBJ2-1, is DVKVTQSSRYLVKRTGEKVFLECVQDMDHENMFWYRQDPGLGLRLIYFSYDVKMKEKGDIPEGYSVSREKKERFSLILESASTNQTSMYLCASSSGTGLYNEQFFGPGTRLTVL.

The chain couples TRBV2 to TRBJ1-5; no reliable D call. This CDR3 is built from 15 residues. Germline values: CDR1 SNHLY, CDR2 FYNNEI. The ends were cut back, 7 bases at V and 4 bases at J, with 17 bases in the middle. The CDR3 coding sequence is TGTGCCAGCACGAATTCCCCAGGAGGTAATCAGCCCCAGCATTTT. This gives the protein CASTNSPGGNQPQHF.

The rearrangement links TRBV4-2 to TRBJ1-1, with 8 bases matching TRBD1. Per the germline V gene, CDR1 is LGHNA and CDR2 is YNFKEQ. The CDR3 extends over 14 amino acids. V lost 2 bases, J lost 11 bases, and 10 bases stayed unmatched. The CDR3, as DNA: TGTGCCAGCAGCCAACCCCAGGGGGCGCGGCCGGCTTTCTTT. Amino acids: CASSQPQGARPAFF.

The J gene is TRBJ2-7, the V gene TRBV9; D perhaps matches TRBD2 (6 bases). Trimming pared 0 bases from V and 0 bases from J, leaving 10 bases between. Germline CDR1 and CDR2: SGDLS and YYNGEE. The CDR3 sequence is 15 residues long. CDR3 in DNA: TGTGCCAGCAGCGTAGCGGCGGGATACTCCTACGAGCAGTACTTC. It specifies CASSVAAGYSYEQYF.

The table lists this clone with a count of one. V and J are TRBV5-1 and TRBJ1-3; D remains ambiguous. Germline V CDR1 and CDR2: SGHRS, YFSETQ. V lost 4 bases, J lost 0 bases, and 14 bases lay in between. The CDR3 spans 16 residues. The CDR3 DNA reads TGCGCCAGCAGCCGGACTGCAGTCGACTCTGGAAACACCATATATTTT. Amino acid sequence: CASSRTAVDSGNTIYF.

The CDR3 reads CAISGQGTNSPLHF. The CDR3 nucleotides are TGTGCCATCAGTGGACAGGGAACTAATTCACCCCTCCACTTT. The V call is TRBV10-3, the J call TRBJ1-6; TRBD1 agrees at 7 bases. This CDR3 spans 14 amino acids. Germline CDR1 and CDR2: ENHRY and SYGVKD. The ends lost 4 bases at V and 6 bases at J; junction bases unmatched: 3.

Only a few counts were recorded for this clone. CDR3 sequence (DNA): TGTGCCAGCAGCTTACTAGACAGGGTGAGCTCCTACGAGCAGTACTTC. As protein: CASSLLDRVSSYEQYF. The chain joins TRBV7-3 to TRBJ2-7; 7 positions match TRBD1. Germline CDR1 SGHTA, CDR2 FQGTGA. The CDR3 is 16 residues long. V gave up 2 bases and J gave up 0 bases; unmatched junction bases: 7.

This chain uses TRBV27 with TRBJ2-7; 7 nucleotides line up with TRBD2. Germline lookup yields CDR1 MNHEY and CDR2 SMNVEV (reference sequence). The CDR3 runs 14 residues. After removal of 3 bases from V and 2 bases from J, the junction contained 4 bases not matched to a gene. CDR3 amino acids: CASSFGTIPYEQYF. The CDR3 region has the DNA TGTGCCAGCAGTTTTGGGACTATCCCCTACGAGCAGTACTTC.

This clone occurred once. The rearrangement uses TRBV5-8 and TRBJ2-1; D possibly corresponds to TRBD2 (5 bases). Germline-derived CDR1 and CDR2 are SGHTS and YDEGEE. Deletions cut 2 bases from V and 0 bases from J, with 12 bases between. The CDR3 length is 16 residues. The CDR3 spells CASSLIPAVSYNEQFF. The CDR3 DNA reads as TGTGCCAGCAGCTTAATACCAGCGGTCTCCTACAATGAGCAGTTCTTC.

The chain has TRBV5-6 and TRBJ2-7; a weak D match, TRBD2 (6 bases). This CDR3 region has 15 residues. The germline V gene encodes CDR1 SGHDT and CDR2 YYEEEE. Trimming removed 5 bases from V and 2 bases from J, with 17 bases in between. CDR3 loop: CASSQDGLSAYEQYF. The CDR3 DNA is TGTGCCAGCAGTCAAGATGGACTATCCGCCTACGAGCAGTACTTC.

The chain recombines TRBV10-3 with TRBJ2-7; D might be TRBD2 (7 bases). The CDR3 contains 15 residues. Germline-derived CDR1 and CDR2 are ENHRY and SYGVKD. The V end lost 8 bases, the J end lost 7 bases, and 24 bases lay between the germline ends. CDR3 sequence: CAIGGGGPTLGEQYF. CDR3 DNA sequence: TGTGCCATCGGCGGCGGGGGCCCTACTCTCGGGGAGCAGTACTTC.

DNA for the CDR3: TGTGCCAGCAGCAAATGGACAGGGACTAACAACACCGGGGAGCTGTTTTTT. This gives the protein CASSKWTGTNNTGELFF. J is TRBJ2-2 and V is TRBV21-1; the table's D call TRBD1 went unverified against the DNA. TRBV21-1 is assigned pseudogene status. This CDR3 comprises 17 residues.

The chain recombines TRBV9 with TRBJ2-3; 7 bases line up with TRBD2. Per germline, CDR1 SGDLS and CDR2 YYNGEE. The CDR3 is made up of 13 amino acids. Germline trimming cut 3 bases from V and 6 bases from J; bases unmatched to any gene: 4. CDR3 sequence reads: CASSAREIDTQYF. Written as DNA, the CDR3 is TGTGCCAGCAGCGCGCGGGAGATTGATACGCAGTATTTT. The whole variable domain, filled in from reference TRBV9 and TRBJ2-3, reads DSGVTQTPKHLITATGQRVTLRCSPRSGDLSVYWYQQSLDQGLQFLIQYYNGEERAKGNILERFSAQQFPDLHSELNLSSLELGDSALYFCASSAREIDTQYFGPGTRLTVL.

This clone was seen just once. The chain links TRBV6-4 to TRBJ1-5; TRBD1 matches at 9 bases. The length of the CDR3 is 15 residues. CDR1 is MRHNA, CDR2 SNTAGT, per germline. The trim removed 5 bases at V and 2 bases at J, leaving 4 bases unmatched. Written as DNA, the CDR3 is TGTGCCAGCAGTCCGGGACAGGGAGGCAATCAGCCCCAGCATTTT. It codes for CASSPGQGGNQPQHF.

The chain recombines TRBV28 with TRBJ2-2; tentative D call: TRBD1 (5 bases). V was trimmed by 6 bases and J by 1 base, leaving 21 bases between them. The V gene's germline CDR1 is MDHEN and CDR2 SYDVKM. The length of the CDR3 is 18 residues. The CDR3 DNA reads as TGTGCCAGCAGCACCGTGCCGGGCAGGGCTTTGAACACCGGGGAGCTGTTTTTT. It codes for CASSTVPGRALNTGELFF.

This clone appeared a single time. V is TRBV9 and J is TRBJ2-1, with a tentative D call TRBD2 (6 bases). CDR1 is SGDLS, CDR2 YYNGEE, per germline. CDR3 length equals 14 residues. V was trimmed by 7 bases and J by 5 bases, leaving 16 bases between them. DNA for the CDR3: TGTGCCAGCGGGTGGGGCGGGACCAACAATGAGCAGTTCTTC. Protein: CASGWGGTNNEQFF.

The chain joins TRBV30 to TRBJ2-1; 7 bases match TRBD1. From germline, CDR1 is GTSNPN and CDR2 SVGIG (reference sequence). J gave up 6 bases and V 3 bases, and 5 bases lay outside the gene matches. The CDR3 covers 13 residues. CDR3 sequence reads: CAWSPGTANEQFF. The CDR3 DNA reads as TGTGCCTGGAGCCCCGGGACAGCCAATGAGCAGTTCTTC.

The chain joins TRBV7-2 to TRBJ2-2; 10 bases are a match to TRBD1. The germline V gene has CDR1 SGHTA and CDR2 FQGNSA. The CDR3 consists of 20 residues. After removal of 0 bases from V and 2 bases from J, the junction contained 12 bases not matched to a gene. CDR3 sequence reads: CASSLAGTGAGIDNTGELFF. The CDR3 nucleotides read TGTGCCAGCAGCTTAGCAGGGACAGGGGCCGGGATCGATAACACCGGGGAGCTGTTTTTT.

This clone appeared a single time. This chain joins TRBV5-1 and TRBJ2-5, with a possible D match to TRBD1 (5 bases). Germline V lookup: CDR1 SGHRS, CDR2 YFSETQ. This CDR3 comprises 16 residues. The V end lost 1 base, the J end lost 3 bases, and 16 bases lay between the germline ends. CDR3 sequence (DNA): TGCGCCAGCAGCTTGTCCAGGGAAGGGGCCGAAGAGACCCAGTACTTC. It specifies CASSLSREGAEETQYF. Combining the CDR3 with reference TRBV5-1 and TRBJ2-5 gives the whole variable domain KAGVTQTPRYLIKTRGQQVTLSCSPISGHRSVSWYQQTPGQGLQFLFEYFSETQRNKGNFPGRFSGRQFSNSRSEMNVSTLELGDSALYLCASSLSREGAEETQYFGPGTRLLVL.

The chain joins TRBV6-1 to TRBJ1-6, with D possibly TRBD1 on 6 matching bases. From germline, CDR1 is MNHNS and CDR2 SASEGT. The CDR3 spans 14 residues. Between the trimmed V and J ends, which lost 3 bases and 6 bases, there was a span of 9 bases. The DNA of the CDR3 is TGTGCCAGCAGTGATCAGGGGATTAATTCACCCCTCCACTTT. This gives the protein CASSDQGINSPLHF.